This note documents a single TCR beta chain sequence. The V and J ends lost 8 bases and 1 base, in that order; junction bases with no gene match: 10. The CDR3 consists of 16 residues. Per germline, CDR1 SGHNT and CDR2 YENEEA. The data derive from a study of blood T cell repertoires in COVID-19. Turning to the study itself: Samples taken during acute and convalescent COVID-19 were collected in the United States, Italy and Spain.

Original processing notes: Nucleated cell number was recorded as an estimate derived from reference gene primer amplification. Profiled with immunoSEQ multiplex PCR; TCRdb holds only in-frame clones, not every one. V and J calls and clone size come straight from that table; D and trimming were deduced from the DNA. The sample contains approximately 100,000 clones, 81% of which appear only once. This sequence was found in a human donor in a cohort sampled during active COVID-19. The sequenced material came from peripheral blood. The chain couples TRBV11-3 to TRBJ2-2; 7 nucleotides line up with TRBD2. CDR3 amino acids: CASGSGPRVNTGELFF. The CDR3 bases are TGTGCCAGCGGTAGCGGGCCGAGGGTGAACACCGGGGAGCTGTTTTTT.